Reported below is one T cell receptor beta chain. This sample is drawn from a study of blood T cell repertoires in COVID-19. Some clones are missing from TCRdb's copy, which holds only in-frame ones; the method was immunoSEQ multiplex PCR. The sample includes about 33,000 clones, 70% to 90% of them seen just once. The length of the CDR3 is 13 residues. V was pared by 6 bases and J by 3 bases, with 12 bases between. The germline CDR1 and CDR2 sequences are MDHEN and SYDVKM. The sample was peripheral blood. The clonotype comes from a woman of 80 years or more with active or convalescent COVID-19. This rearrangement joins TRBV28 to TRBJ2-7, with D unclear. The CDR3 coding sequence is TGTGCCAGCAGCTATGAGTTGCGCTACGAGCAGTACTTC. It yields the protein CASSYELRYEQYF.